This T cell receptor (beta chain) appears in the sequencing data of a study of vaccination and CD4 T cells after COVID-19. Turning to the study itself: Cellular stimulation was performed using overlapping spike peptides derived from SARS-CoV-2, HCoV-NL63, HCoV-OC43 and HCoV-229E.

With the Oncomine TCR Beta short-read assay, DNA from cultured CD4+ T cells was sequenced. TCRdb analysed the PCR reads with MiXCR anew, one entry per CDR3 protein. The data contain fewer than 10,000 distinct CDR3 sequences, 23% of them seen just once; the ten biggest clones take up about 20%. This clonotype has just a few counts. Its matching antigen is unknown. Findings of the study overall: From a median of about 20 to 40, SARS-CoV-2-reactive clonotypes increased, though not significantly.

Treatment noted: roughly ten-day PBMC culture with coronavirus spike peptide pools or control peptides (ViraFEST assay). CDR3 length equals 13 residues. Germline CDR1 reads MNHNS; CDR2 reads SASEGT. The ends were cut back, 0 bases at V and 7 bases at J, with 9 bases in the middle. This receptor was taken from a human donor with COVID-19. The specimen was cultured CD4+ T cells from blood. V gene TRBV6-1 combines with J gene TRBJ1-1, with D possibly matching TRBD1 (5 bases). CDR3 DNA sequence: TGTGCCAGCAGTGAAGCTGAGGGGTATGAAGCTTTCTTT. Its protein product is CASSEAEGYEAFF.